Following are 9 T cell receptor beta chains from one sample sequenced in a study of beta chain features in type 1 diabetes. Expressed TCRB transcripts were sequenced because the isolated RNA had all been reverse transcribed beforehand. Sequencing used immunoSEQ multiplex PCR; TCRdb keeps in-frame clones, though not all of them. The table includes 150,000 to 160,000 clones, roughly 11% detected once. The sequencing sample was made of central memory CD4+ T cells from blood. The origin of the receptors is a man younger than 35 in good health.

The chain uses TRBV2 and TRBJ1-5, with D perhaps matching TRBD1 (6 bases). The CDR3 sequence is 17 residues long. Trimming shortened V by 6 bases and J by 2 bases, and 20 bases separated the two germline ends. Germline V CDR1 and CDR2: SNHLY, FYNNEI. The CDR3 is CASRVQGTLRGNQPQHF. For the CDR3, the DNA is TGTGCCAGCAGAGTCCAGGGGACCCTTCGAGGCAATCAGCCCCAGCATTTT.

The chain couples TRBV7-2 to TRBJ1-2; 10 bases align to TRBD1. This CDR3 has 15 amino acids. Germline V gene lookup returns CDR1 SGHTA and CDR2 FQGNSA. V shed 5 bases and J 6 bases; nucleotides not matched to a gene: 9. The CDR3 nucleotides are TGTGCCAGCAGCCGCCCCGGGACAGGGGAACATGGCTACACCTTC. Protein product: CASSRPGTGEHGYTF.

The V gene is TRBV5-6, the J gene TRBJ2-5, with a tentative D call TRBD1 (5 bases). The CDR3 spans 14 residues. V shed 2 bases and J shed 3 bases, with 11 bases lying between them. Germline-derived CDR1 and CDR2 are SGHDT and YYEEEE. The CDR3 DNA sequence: TGTGCCAGCAGCTTCTGGCGCAGGGAAGAGACCCAGTACTTC. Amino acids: CASSFWRREETQYF.

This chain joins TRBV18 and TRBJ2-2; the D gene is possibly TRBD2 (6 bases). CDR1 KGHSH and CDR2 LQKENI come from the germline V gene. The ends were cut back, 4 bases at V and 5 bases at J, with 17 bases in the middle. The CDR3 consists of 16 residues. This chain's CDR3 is CASSLRQAGKTGELFF. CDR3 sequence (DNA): TGTGCCAGCTCACTCCGGCAGGCGGGAAAGACCGGGGAGCTGTTTTTT.

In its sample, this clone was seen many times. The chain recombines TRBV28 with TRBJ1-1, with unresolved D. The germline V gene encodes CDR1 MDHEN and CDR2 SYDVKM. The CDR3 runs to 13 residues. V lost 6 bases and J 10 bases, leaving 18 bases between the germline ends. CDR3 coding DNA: TGTGCCAGCAGCTTAATGGGGAGCCGGGTAGCTTTCTTT. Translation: CASSLMGSRVAFF.

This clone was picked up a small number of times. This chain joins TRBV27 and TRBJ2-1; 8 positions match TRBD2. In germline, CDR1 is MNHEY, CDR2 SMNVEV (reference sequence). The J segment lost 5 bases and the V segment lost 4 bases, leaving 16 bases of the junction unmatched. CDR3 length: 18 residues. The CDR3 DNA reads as TGTGCCAGCAGTTCCCCCCTTAGCGGGGTCCGATACGACAATGAGCAGTTCTTC. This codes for CASSSPLSGVRYDNEQFF.

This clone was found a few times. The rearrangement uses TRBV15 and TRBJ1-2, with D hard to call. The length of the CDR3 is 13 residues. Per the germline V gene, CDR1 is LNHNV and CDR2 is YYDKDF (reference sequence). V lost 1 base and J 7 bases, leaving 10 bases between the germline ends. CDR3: CATSRGVSSGYTF. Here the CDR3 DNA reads TGTGCCACCAGCAGAGGAGTTAGCAGTGGCTACACCTTC.

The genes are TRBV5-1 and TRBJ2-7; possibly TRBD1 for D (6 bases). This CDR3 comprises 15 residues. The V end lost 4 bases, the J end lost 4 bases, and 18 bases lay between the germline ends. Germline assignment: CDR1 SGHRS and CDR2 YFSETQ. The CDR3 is CASSRAMGAAYEQYF. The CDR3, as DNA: TGCGCCAGCAGCCGGGCTATGGGGGCGGCGTACGAGCAGTACTTC. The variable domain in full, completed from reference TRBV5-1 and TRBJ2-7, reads KAGVTQTPRYLIKTRGQQVTLSCSPISGHRSVSWYQQTPGQGLQFLFEYFSETQRNKGNFPGRFSGRQFSNSRSEMNVSTLELGDSALYLCASSRAMGAAYEQYFGPGTRLTVT.

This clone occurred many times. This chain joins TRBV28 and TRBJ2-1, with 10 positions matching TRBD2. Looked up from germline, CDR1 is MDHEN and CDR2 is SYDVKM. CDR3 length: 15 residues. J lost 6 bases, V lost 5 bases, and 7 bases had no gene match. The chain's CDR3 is CASSTAGLAANEQFF. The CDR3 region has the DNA TGTGCCAGCAGTACCGCCGGACTAGCGGCCAATGAGCAGTTCTTC.